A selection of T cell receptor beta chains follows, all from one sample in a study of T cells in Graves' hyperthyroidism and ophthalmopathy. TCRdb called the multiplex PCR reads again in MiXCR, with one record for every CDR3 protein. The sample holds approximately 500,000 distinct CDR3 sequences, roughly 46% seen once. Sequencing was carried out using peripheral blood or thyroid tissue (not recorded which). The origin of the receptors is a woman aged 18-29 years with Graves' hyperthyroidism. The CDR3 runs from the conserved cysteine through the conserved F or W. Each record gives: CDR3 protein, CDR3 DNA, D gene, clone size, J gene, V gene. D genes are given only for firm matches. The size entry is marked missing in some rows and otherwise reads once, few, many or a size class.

CSVARSSYNEQYF TGCAGCGTTGCTAGGAGCTCCTACAATGAGCAGTACTTC - - TRBJ2-7 TRBV29-1
CSVGDRGDGNTIYF TGCAGCGTTGGAGACAGGGGAGACGGAAACACCATATATTTT TRBD1 - TRBJ1-3 TRBV29-1
CASSLGRDQETQYF TGTGCCAGCAGCTTGGGCAGGGACCAAGAGACCCAGTACTTC - few TRBJ2-5 TRBV7-3
CASTPEGGLGDTQYF TGTGCCAGCACCCCGGAGGGGGGGTTGGGAGATACGCAGTATTTT - few TRBJ2-3 TRBV2
CASTVGGRPGELFF TGTGCCAGCACCGTTGGCGGGAGGCCCGGGGAGCTGTTTTTT TRBD2 many TRBJ2-2 TRBV5-4
CSGGNYNEQFF TGCAGCGGGGGGAACTACAATGAGCAGTTCTTC - - TRBJ2-1 TRBV29-1
CASKPIGDEQYF TGTGCCAGTAAACCTATCGGCGACGAGCAGTACTTC - many TRBJ2-7 TRBV6-2/TRBV6-3
CASSYSRERSARPQHF TGTGCCAGCAGTTACTCGAGAGAGCGGAGTGCTCGGCCCCAGCATTTT - many TRBJ1-5 TRBV6-2/TRBV6-3
CARGLGETQYF TGTGCTAGAGGACTAGGAGAGACCCAGTACTTC TRBD2 once TRBJ2-5 TRBV7-7
CSVGLAVYTF TGCAGCGTTGGACTAGCAGTCTACACCTTC - - TRBJ1-2 TRBV29-1
CATSDHRDGTQYF TGTGCCACCAGTGATCATCGGGATGGGACCCAGTACTTC - - TRBJ2-5 TRBV10-3
CSALSRVAKNIQYF TGCAGTGCCTTGTCCAGAGTAGCCAAAAACATTCAGTACTTC - once TRBJ2-4 TRBV20-1
CASSVGASGTETQYF TGTGCCAGCAGCGTAGGGGCTAGCGGGACAGAGACCCAGTACTTC TRBD2 many TRBJ2-5 TRBV9
CATGTGRGYGYTF TGTGCCACCGGGACAGGGCGAGGATATGGCTACACCTTC TRBD1 - TRBJ1-2 TRBV15
CAISESHVFEAQHF TGTGCCATCAGTGAGTCTCACGTGTTTGAGGCCCAGCATTTT - - TRBJ1-5 TRBV10-3
CSARTGTAQETQYF TGCAGTGCTAGAACTGGGACTGCACAAGAGACCCAGTACTTC - many TRBJ2-5 TRBV20-1
CASNPRGGQGHSPLHF TGTGCCAGCAACCCCCGTGGAGGACAGGGTCATTCACCCCTCCACTTT - - TRBJ1-6 TRBV5-2
CATSTRNRSYEQYF TGTGCCACCAGCACCCGAAACAGGTCCTACGAGCAGTACTTC - - TRBJ2-7 TRBV15
CASSPLGGSNTGELFF TGTGCCAGCTCACCCCTGGGGGGATCGAACACCGGGGAGCTGTTTTTT - many TRBJ2-2 TRBV6-6
CSLGGHRNTEAFF TGCAGCTTAGGGGGACACCGGAACACTGAAGCTTTCTTT - - TRBJ1-1 TRBV29-1
CSFRENYGYTF TGCAGCTTCAGGGAGAACTATGGCTACACCTTC - many TRBJ1-2 TRBV29-1
CASSQDRAKNTEAFF TGTGCCAGCAGTCAGGACAGGGCTAAGAACACTGAAGCTTTCTTT TRBD1 many TRBJ1-1 TRBV6-5
CSARGDRDRMYEQYF TGCAGTGCTAGAGGGGACAGGGACCGAATGTACGAGCAGTACTTC TRBD1 - TRBJ2-7 TRBV20-1
CAWTSGFGDEQYF TGTGCCTGGACCTCAGGGTTCGGGGACGAGCAGTACTTC - many TRBJ2-7 TRBV30
CASSSPGPSNEQYF TGTGCCAGCTCATCCCCGGGTCCTTCCAACGAGCAGTACTTC - few TRBJ2-7 TRBV18
CAISDRGGEQYF TGTGCCATCAGTGATCGAGGTGGCGAGCAGTACTTC - - TRBJ2-7 TRBV10-3
CASSREIGSGNTIYF TGTGCCAGCAGCAGGGAAATCGGCTCTGGAAACACCATATATTTT - many TRBJ1-3 TRBV6-1
CSAPARGYEQYF TGCAGTGCCCCAGCCAGGGGCTACGAGCAGTACTTC - many TRBJ2-7 TRBV20-1
CASSRTSGLTGELFF TGTGCCAGCAGCCGCACTAGCGGACTCACCGGGGAGCTGTTTTTT TRBD2 many TRBJ2-2 TRBV5-8
CTSSPQQGSNQPQHF TGTACCAGCAGCCCGCAGCAGGGGAGCAATCAGCCCCAGCATTTT - - TRBJ1-5 TRBV7-2
CASGSGGNTEAFF TGTGCTAGTGGTTCGGGGGGGAACACTGAAGCTTTCTTT - - TRBJ1-1 TRBV12-5
CASSSDRGINTEAFF TGTGCCAGCAGTTCGGACAGGGGGATCAACACTGAAGCTTTCTTT TRBD1 - TRBJ1-1 TRBV12-3/TRBV12-4
CASSPPGRQETQYF TGTGCCAGCTCACCACCGGGGCGACAAGAGACCCAGTACTTC - few TRBJ2-5 TRBV18
CSATHPGRPMNTEAFF TGCAGTGCTACCCACCCGGGACGGCCTATGAACACTGAAGCTTTCTTT - many TRBJ1-1 TRBV20-1
CASSEPGLAGGEQYF TGTGCCAGCAGTGAACCCGGTCTAGCCGGGGGCGAGCAGTACTTC - - TRBJ2-7 TRBV2
CSARTGTGGTQYF TGCAGTGCTAGGACCGGGACAGGAGGGACCCAGTACTTC TRBD1 many TRBJ2-5 TRBV20-1
CAIATPGGSEETQYF TGTGCCATCGCAACCCCGGGAGGCAGTGAGGAGACCCAGTACTTC TRBD2 - TRBJ2-5 TRBV10-3
CASSPVRGRATDTQYF TGTGCCAGCAGCCCCGTCCGCGGGAGGGCCACAGATACGCAGTATTTT TRBD2 few TRBJ2-3 TRBV7-8
CASSFEGEAFF TGTGCCAGCAGTTTCGAGGGGGAAGCTTTCTTT - few TRBJ1-1 TRBV27
CAISEATGEGQETQHF TGTGCCATCAGTGAAGCGACAGGGGAAGGGCAAGAGACCCAGCATTTT TRBD1 - TRBJ1-5 TRBV6-1
CASSPSWTEAFF TGTGCCAGCAGCCCTTCGTGGACTGAAGCTTTCTTT - many TRBJ1-1 TRBV7-9
CASSLVSGLAFYEQYF TGTGCCAGCAGCTTAGTTTCCGGACTAGCGTTCTACGAGCAGTACTTC TRBD2 many TRBJ2-7 TRBV11-3
CASTAPSGGTGELFF TGTGCCAGCACCGCCCCGTCGGGGGGGACCGGGGAGCTGTTTTTT TRBD2 many TRBJ2-2 TRBV7-9
CASSLVAAGGPRGELFF TGTGCCAGCAGCTTAGTCGCAGCGGGAGGGCCCCGCGGGGAGCTGTTTTTT TRBD2 - TRBJ2-2 TRBV7-2
CAISEQPQHF TGTGCCATCAGTGAGCAGCCCCAGCATTTT - - TRBJ1-5 TRBV10-3
CSARDTRASYEQYF TGCAGTGCTAGAGACACCCGGGCATCCTACGAGCAGTACTTC - many TRBJ2-7 TRBV20-1
CASSLPLAGANVLTF TGTGCCAGCTCTCTCCCTCTGGCTGGGGCCAACGTCCTGACTTTC - few TRBJ2-6 TRBV18
CASSTEGFNEKLFF TGTGCCAGCAGCACCGAAGGGTTCAATGAAAAACTGTTTTTT - few TRBJ1-4 TRBV7-8
CASSVGANSPLHF TGTGCCAGCAGCGTAGGGGCTAATTCACCCCTCCACTTT - many TRBJ1-6 TRBV9
CSSLSEGGYTF TGCAGCAGTTTGAGCGAGGGCGGCTACACCTTC - - TRBJ1-2 TRBV29-1
CASRGTGEQYF TGTGCCAGCAGGGGGACAGGGGAGCAGTACTTC TRBD1 - TRBJ2-7 TRBV6-6